Presented here are 28 T cell receptor beta chains from one specimen sequenced in a study of T cell responses to AZD1222 COVID-19 vaccine. Sequencing used immunoSEQ multiplex PCR; TCRdb keeps in-frame clones, though not all of them. The sample consists of about 35,000 clones, 85% to 90% of them appearing once. Sequences were derived from peripheral blood, sampled 28 days after the second AZD1222 dose. Every receptor here comes from an adult who received the AZD1222 COVID-19 vaccine.

CDR3 DNA sequence: TGTGCCAGCAGCTTAGAGGTACTAGCGGGAGGTAACGAGCAGTACTTC. This gives the protein CASSLEVLAGGNEQYF. This chain links TRBV7-2 with TRBJ2-7, with 12 bases aligning to TRBD2. After removal of 1 base from V and 5 bases from J, the junction contained 6 bases not matched to a gene. CDR3 size: 16 residues. Germline assignment: CDR1 SGHTA and CDR2 FQGNSA.

This clone occurred once. This chain connects TRBV7-2 to TRBJ2-7; the D gene is possibly TRBD2 (5 bases). V lost 5 bases to trimming and J lost 7 bases, with 21 bases between them. This CDR3 has 15 residues. The germline V gene has CDR1 SGHTA and CDR2 FQGNSA. This chain's CDR3 is CASSPRSGSHLEQYF. In DNA form, the CDR3 reads TGTGCCAGCAGCCCCCGGTCGGGGTCCCACTTAGAGCAGTACTTC.

This rearrangement joins TRBV11-3 to TRBJ2-7; TRBD1 is a possible D gene (6 bases). V gave up 4 bases and J gave up 0 bases, with 7 bases separating them. The germline V gene has CDR1 SGHNT and CDR2 YENEEA. The CDR3 sequence is 13 residues long. CDR3 amino acids: CASSSQGSYEQYF. Here the CDR3 DNA reads TGTGCCAGCAGCTCACAGGGCTCCTACGAGCAGTACTTC.

This clone has only a few counts. This chain uses TRBV5-6 with TRBJ2-1; D is uncertain. CDR1 and CDR2 from the germline V gene are SGHDT and YYEEEE. Trimming removed 0 bases at V and 0 bases at J, with 10 bases between. This CDR3 contains 16 residues. This CDR3 reads CASSLEPSSSYNEQFF. DNA for the CDR3: TGTGCCAGCAGCTTGGAACCCTCGAGCTCCTACAATGAGCAGTTCTTC. The complete variable domain, with remaining parts taken from reference TRBV5-6 and TRBJ2-1, reads DAGVTQSPTHLIKTRGQQVTLRCSPKSGHDTVSWYQQALGQGPQFIFQYYEEEERQRGNFPDRFSGHQFPNYSSELNVNALLLGDSALYLCASSLEPSSSYNEQFFGPGTRLTVL.

The V and J genes are TRBV12-3 or TRBV12-4 and TRBJ2-5, with 9 nucleotides matching TRBD2. With V trimmed by 7 bases and J by 3 bases, 3 bases remained unmatched. CDR3 length: 13 residues. This CDR3 reads CASKPSGEETQYF. Written as DNA, the CDR3 is TGTGCCAGCAAGCCTAGCGGGGAAGAGACCCAGTACTTC.

The rearrangement uses TRBV5-4 and TRBJ2-1; the match to TRBD2 covers 9 bases. CDR3 size: 14 residues. The V segment lost 4 bases and the J segment 8 bases; nucleotides outside the gene matches: 7. Germline loops: CDR1 SGHNT, CDR2 YYREEE (reference sequence). The DNA for the CDR3 is TGTGCCAGCAGCACCGGGACTAGCCTTTATGAGCAGTTCTTC. Translation gives CASSTGTSLYEQFF.

The chain combines TRBV24-1 with TRBJ2-1; TRBD2 matches 16 bases. Germline V lookup: CDR1 KGHDR, CDR2 SFDVKD. This CDR3 is built from 19 residues. After removal of 2 bases from V and 7 bases from J, the junction contained 10 bases not matched to a gene. CDR3 in DNA: TGTGCCACCAGTGATTCAACGGGACTAGCGGGAGGGCCTCGTAATGAGCAGTTCTTC. Translation gives CATSDSTGLAGGPRNEQFF.

The chain is built from TRBV19 and TRBJ2-4, with 8 bases matching TRBD2. The CDR3 covers 15 residues. Germline V CDR1 and CDR2: LNHDA, SQIVND (reference sequence). Trimming cost V 4 bases and J 8 bases; bases outside gene matches: 10. The CDR3 sequence: CASSTPSSGKDIQYF. The CDR3 bases are TGTGCCAGTAGTACCCCAAGTAGCGGGAAAGACATTCAGTACTTC. Filled out from reference TRBV19 and TRBJ2-4, the complete variable domain reads DGGITQSPKYLFRKEGQNVTLSCEQNLNHDAMYWYRQDPGQGLRLIYYSQIVNDFQKGDIAEGYSVSREKKESFPLTVTSAQKNPTAFYLCASSTPSSGKDIQYFGAGTRLSVL.

The V and J genes are TRBV4-2 and TRBJ2-3; 10 bases fit TRBD2. The V segment lost 5 bases and the J segment 5 bases; nucleotides outside the gene matches: 7. Germline lookup yields CDR1 LGHNA and CDR2 YNFKEQ. The CDR3 consists of 15 residues. Written as DNA, the CDR3 is TGTGCCAGCAGCGGGAGGTCTAGCGGGGGAGATACGCAGTATTTT. As protein: CASSGRSSGGDTQYF.

V is TRBV9 and J is TRBJ1-5, with unresolved D. V dropped 0 bases and J dropped 5 bases, with 9 bases sitting between them. This CDR3 is built from 14 residues. Germline values: CDR1 SGDLS, CDR2 YYNGEE. The CDR3 nucleotides read TGTGCCAGCAGCGTAGGAGTCGGAGATCAGCCCCAGCATTTT. Its protein product is CASSVGVGDQPQHF.

The chain joins TRBV7-8 to TRBJ1-3; 7 positions match TRBD1. From germline, CDR1 is SGHVS and CDR2 FQNEAQ. This CDR3 contains 12 residues. V gave up 5 bases and J gave up 9 bases; unmatched junction bases: 4. Here the CDR3 DNA reads TGTGCCAGCAGCCCACAGGGGACCACCATATATTTT. It yields the protein CASSPQGTTIYF.

The rearrangement joins TRBV19 to TRBJ1-1; 7 bases match TRBD1. This CDR3 comprises 14 residues. The junction had 8 bases not matched to a gene; V was cut back by 7 bases and J by 3 bases. The germline V gene has CDR1 LNHDA and CDR2 SQIVND (reference sequence). The CDR3 protein is CASKRGPRDTEAFF. CDR3 nucleotide sequence: TGTGCCAGTAAAAGGGGGCCAAGGGACACTGAAGCTTTCTTT.

This clone was seen just once. This sequence joins TRBV2 and TRBJ2-2; D is ambiguous. Trimming cost V 6 bases and J 4 bases, with 18 bases left between them. Germline lookup yields CDR1 SNHLY and CDR2 FYNNEI. The CDR3 runs 16 residues. CDR3 DNA: TGTGCCAGCAGGCTATGGACCGCCGGGCCCACCGGGGAGCTGTTTTTT. This gives the protein CASRLWTAGPTGELFF.

The chain carries TRBV4-1 and TRBJ1-2, with a possible D match to TRBD1 (6 bases). The CDR3 is 14 amino acids. Germline CDR1 and CDR2: MGHRA and YSYEKL. Trimming shortened V by 1 base and J by 4 bases, and 10 bases separated the two germline ends. Written as DNA, the CDR3 is TGCGCCAGCAGCCAAGTTGGACAGTCCTATGGCTACACCTTC. It specifies CASSQVGQSYGYTF.

This sequence joins TRBV27 and TRBJ1-1; weak D call: TRBD1 (5 bases). The V end was cut by 5 bases, the J end by 4 bases, with 17 bases between. CDR1 and CDR2 (germline): MNHEY, SMNVEV (reference sequence). The CDR3 contains 15 residues. Here the CDR3 reads CASSRIEGQGTEAFF. CDR3 nucleotide sequence: TGTGCCAGCAGTCGGATCGAGGGGCAGGGCACTGAAGCTTTCTTT.

Written as DNA, the CDR3 is TGTGCCAGTAGTATTGGCCAGAGCGAAGTGAAGCAGTACTTC. It translates to CASSIGQSEVKQYF. This sequence joins TRBV19 and TRBJ2-7; the D is unclear. V was clipped by 3 bases and J by 8 bases, with 17 bases between them. The CDR3 spans 14 residues. Germline CDR1 reads LNHDA; CDR2 reads SQIVND (reference sequence).

The chain employs TRBV6-4 and TRBJ2-2; TRBD1 agrees at 9 bases. Unmatched junction bases numbered 1, after V lost 6 bases and J lost 5 bases. This CDR3 has 13 residues. Germline V lookup: CDR1 MRHNA, CDR2 SNTAGT. The CDR3 nucleotides read TGTGCCAGCAGGACAGGGGGAACCGGGGAGCTGTTTTTT. This codes for CASRTGGTGELFF.

This rearrangement joins TRBV11-1 to TRBJ2-7; weak D call: TRBD1 (6 bases). The CDR3 is made up of 13 amino acids. Germline V gene data show CDR1 as SGHAT and CDR2 as FQDESV (reference sequence). Trimming removed 6 bases at V and 2 bases at J, with 11 bases between. CDR3: CASSSDRTYEQYF. CDR3 sequence (DNA): TGTGCCAGCAGTTCCGACAGGACCTACGAGCAGTACTTC. The entire variable domain, with the rest obtained from reference TRBV11-1 and TRBJ2-7, is as follows: EAEVAQSPRYKITEKSQAVAFWCDPISGHATLYWYRQILGQGPELLVQFQDESVVDDSQLPKDRFSAERLKGVDSTLKIQPAELGDSAMYLCASSSDRTYEQYFGPGTRLTVT.

The genes are TRBV3-1 (or the pseudogene TRBV3-2) and TRBJ1-5; tentative D call: TRBD1 (5 bases). There are 15 residues in the CDR3. Germline V CDR1 and CDR2: LGHDT, YNNKEL (reference sequence). The germline V and J ends were trimmed by 2 bases and 4 bases, with 12 bases remaining between them. CDR3 nucleotide sequence: TGTGCCAGCAGCCAAAGAGACAGACCTAATCAGCCCCAGCATTTT. Its translation is CASSQRDRPNQPQHF.

The genes are TRBV5-1 and TRBJ1-1; 7 nucleotides match TRBD1. The CDR3 covers 15 residues. Looked up from germline, CDR1 is SGHRS and CDR2 is YFSETQ. V shed 7 bases, J shed 1 base, and the junction held 10 bases outside the gene matches. In DNA form, the CDR3 reads TGCGCCAGCCGGTTAACCGGGACAGCGAACACTGAAGCTTTCTTT. Translation: CASRLTGTANTEAFF.

The chain recombines TRBV12-3 or TRBV12-4 with TRBJ2-5; D is perhaps TRBD1 (5 bases). Between the trimmed V and J ends, which lost 11 bases and 2 bases, there was a span of 15 bases. The CDR3 totals 13 residues. CDR3 coding DNA: TGTGCCTCAAATAGCCAGGGACAAGAGACCCAGTACTTC. It translates to CASNSQGQETQYF.

The chain joins TRBV11-3 to TRBJ1-1; D is unclear. In germline, CDR1 is SGHNT, CDR2 YENEEA. V lost 4 bases and J lost 1, with 7 bases in between. The CDR3 runs to 13 residues. The CDR3 loop reads CASSWGGNTEAFF. CDR3 DNA: TGTGCCAGCAGCTGGGGAGGGAACACTGAAGCTTTCTTT.

CDR3 coding DNA: TGTGCCAGCAGCCTCCTACGACAGGGGCCGGACACTGAAGCTTTCTTT. Protein: CASSLLRQGPDTEAFF. V usage is TRBV5-5 and J usage is TRBJ1-1; 8 bases align to TRBD1. Unmatched junction bases numbered 11, after V lost 4 bases and J lost 3 bases. CDR3 length: 16 residues. Germline CDR1 reads SGHKS; CDR2 reads YYEKEE (reference sequence).

This clone was seen more than once but under ten times. The V and J genes are TRBV2 and TRBJ2-1; D perhaps matches TRBD2 (6 bases). V was shortened by 1 base and J by 3 bases, with 13 bases between the two germline ends. There are 16 residues in the CDR3. Germline CDR1 SNHLY, CDR2 FYNNEI. The CDR3 bases are TGTGCCAGCAGTGAAGGAGAGGTGGGGGGCTACAATGAGCAGTTCTTC. Its protein is CASSEGEVGGYNEQFF.

The chain combines TRBV5-1 with TRBJ2-5; 10 nucleotides line up with TRBD1. CDR1 and CDR2 from the germline V gene are SGHRS and YFSETQ. J gave up 4 bases and V 0 bases, and 0 bases lay outside the gene matches. The CDR3 length is 14 residues. CDR3 residues: CASSLGTGGETQYF. The DNA for the CDR3 is TGCGCCAGCAGCTTGGGGACAGGGGGAGAGACCCAGTACTTC.

This sequence joins TRBV18 and TRBJ2-3, with 8 bases fitting TRBD1. The CDR3 has 14 residues. Germline V gene sequence: CDR1 KGHSH, CDR2 LQKENI. V dropped 4 bases and J dropped 3; count of bases not matched to a gene: 3. CDR3 loop: CASSRQGRTDTQYF. DNA of the CDR3: TGTGCCAGCTCACGACAGGGGCGAACAGATACGCAGTATTTT.

This chain connects TRBV27 to TRBJ1-2, with 7 positions matching TRBD1. Germline values: CDR1 MNHEY, CDR2 SMNVEV (reference sequence). J lost 4 bases, V lost 5 bases, and 16 bases had no gene match. The CDR3 contains 17 residues. CDR3 loop: CASSPVGRGTAVYGYTF. The CDR3 DNA is TGTGCCAGCAGTCCAGTCGGGAGGGGGACAGCAGTCTATGGCTACACCTTC.

This rearrangement joins TRBV5-1 to TRBJ1-5; tentatively, D is TRBD1 (5 bases). CDR1 is SGHRS, CDR2 YFSETQ, per germline. The CDR3 loop spans 13 amino acids. Trimming shortened V by 1 base and J by 5 bases, and 7 bases separated the two germline ends. CDR3 bases: TGCGCCAGCAGCTTGTGGGGGGATCAGCCCCAGCATTTT. Amino acid sequence: CASSLWGDQPQHF.